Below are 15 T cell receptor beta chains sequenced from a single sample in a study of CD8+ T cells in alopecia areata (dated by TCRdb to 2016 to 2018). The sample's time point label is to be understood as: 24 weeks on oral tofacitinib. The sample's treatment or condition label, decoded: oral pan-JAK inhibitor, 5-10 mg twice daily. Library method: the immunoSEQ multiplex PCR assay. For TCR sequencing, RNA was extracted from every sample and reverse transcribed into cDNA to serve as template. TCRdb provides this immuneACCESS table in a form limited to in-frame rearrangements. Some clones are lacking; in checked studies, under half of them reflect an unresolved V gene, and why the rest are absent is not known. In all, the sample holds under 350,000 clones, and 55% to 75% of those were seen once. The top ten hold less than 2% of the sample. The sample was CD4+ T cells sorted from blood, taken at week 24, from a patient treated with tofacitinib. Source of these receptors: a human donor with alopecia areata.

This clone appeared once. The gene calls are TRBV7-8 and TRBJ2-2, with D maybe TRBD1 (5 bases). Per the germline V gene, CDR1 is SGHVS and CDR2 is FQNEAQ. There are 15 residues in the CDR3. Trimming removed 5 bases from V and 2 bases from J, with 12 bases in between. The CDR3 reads CASSPLGVNTGELFF. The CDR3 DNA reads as TGTGCCAGCAGCCCCCTAGGGGTAAACACCGGGGAGCTGTTTTTT.

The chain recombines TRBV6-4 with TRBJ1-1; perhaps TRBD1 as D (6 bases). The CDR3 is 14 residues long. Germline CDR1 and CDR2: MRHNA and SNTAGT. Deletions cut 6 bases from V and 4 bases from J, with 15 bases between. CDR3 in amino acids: CASREQGGSTEAFF. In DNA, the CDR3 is TGTGCCAGCAGAGAACAGGGAGGAAGCACTGAAGCTTTCTTT.

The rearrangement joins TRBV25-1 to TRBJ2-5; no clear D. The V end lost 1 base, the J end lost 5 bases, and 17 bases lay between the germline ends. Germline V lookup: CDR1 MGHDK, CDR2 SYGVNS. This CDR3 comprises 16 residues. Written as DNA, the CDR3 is TGTGCCAGCAGTGAATCACCGGGCCTTATGAAGGAGACCCAGTACTTC. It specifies CASSESPGLMKETQYF.

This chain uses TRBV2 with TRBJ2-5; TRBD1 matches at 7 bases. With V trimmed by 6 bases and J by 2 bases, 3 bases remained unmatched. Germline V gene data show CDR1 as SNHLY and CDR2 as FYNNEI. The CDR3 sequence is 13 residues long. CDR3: CASRADRQETQYF. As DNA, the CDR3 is TGTGCCAGCAGAGCGGACAGGCAAGAGACCCAGTACTTC.

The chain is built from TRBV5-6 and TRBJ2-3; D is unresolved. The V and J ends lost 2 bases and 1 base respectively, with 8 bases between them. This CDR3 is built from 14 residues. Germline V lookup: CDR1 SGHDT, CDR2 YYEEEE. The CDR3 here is CASSFSGGTDTQYF. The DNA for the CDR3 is TGTGCCAGCAGCTTTTCAGGTGGCACAGATACGCAGTATTTT. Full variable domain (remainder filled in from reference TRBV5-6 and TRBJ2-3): DAGVTQSPTHLIKTRGQQVTLRCSPKSGHDTVSWYQQALGQGPQFIFQYYEEEERQRGNFPDRFSGHQFPNYSSELNVNALLLGDSALYLCASSFSGGTDTQYFGPGTRLTVL.

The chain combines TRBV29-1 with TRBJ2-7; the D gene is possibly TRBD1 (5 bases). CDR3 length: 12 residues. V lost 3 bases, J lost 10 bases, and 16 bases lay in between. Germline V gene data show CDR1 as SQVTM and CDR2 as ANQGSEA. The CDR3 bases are TGCAGCGTTGAGGAACCAGACAGCGTCCAGTACTTC. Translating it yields CSVEEPDSVQYF.

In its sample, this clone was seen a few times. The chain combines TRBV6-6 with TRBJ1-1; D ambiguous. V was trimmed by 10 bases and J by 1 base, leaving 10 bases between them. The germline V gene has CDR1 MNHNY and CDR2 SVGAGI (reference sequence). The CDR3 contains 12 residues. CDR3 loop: CATSGGNTEAFF. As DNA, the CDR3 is TGTGCCACTTCGGGTGGGAACACTGAAGCTTTCTTT.

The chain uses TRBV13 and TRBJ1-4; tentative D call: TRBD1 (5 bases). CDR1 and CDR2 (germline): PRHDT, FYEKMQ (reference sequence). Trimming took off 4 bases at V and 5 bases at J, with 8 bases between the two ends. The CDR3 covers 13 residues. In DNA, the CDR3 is TGTGCCAGCAGCTGGGGACCGAATGAAAAACTGTTTTTT. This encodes CASSWGPNEKLFF.

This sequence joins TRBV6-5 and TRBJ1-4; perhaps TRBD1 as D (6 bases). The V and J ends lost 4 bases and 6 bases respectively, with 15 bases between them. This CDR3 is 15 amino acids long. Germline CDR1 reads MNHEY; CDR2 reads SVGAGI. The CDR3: CASSWRGGDDEKLFF. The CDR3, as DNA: TGTGCCAGCAGTTGGAGAGGGGGGGATGATGAAAAACTGTTTTTT.

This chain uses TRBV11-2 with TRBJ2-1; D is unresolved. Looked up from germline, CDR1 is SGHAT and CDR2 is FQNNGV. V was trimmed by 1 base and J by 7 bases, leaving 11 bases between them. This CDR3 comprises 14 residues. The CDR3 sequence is CASSLVGNGNEQFF. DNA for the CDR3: TGTGCCAGCAGCTTAGTGGGGAACGGAAATGAGCAGTTCTTC.

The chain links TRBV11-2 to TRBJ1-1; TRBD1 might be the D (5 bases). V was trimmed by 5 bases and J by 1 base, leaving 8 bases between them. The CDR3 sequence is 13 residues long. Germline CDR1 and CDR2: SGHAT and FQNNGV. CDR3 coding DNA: TGTGCCAGCAGCATCGACAGGAACACTGAAGCTTTCTTT. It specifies CASSIDRNTEAFF.

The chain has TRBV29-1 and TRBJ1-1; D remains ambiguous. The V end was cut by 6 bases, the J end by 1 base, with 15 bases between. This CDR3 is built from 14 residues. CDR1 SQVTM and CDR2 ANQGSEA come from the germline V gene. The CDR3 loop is CSVQKLLTNTEAFF. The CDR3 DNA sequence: TGCAGCGTGCAGAAGCTACTTACGAACACTGAAGCTTTCTTT.

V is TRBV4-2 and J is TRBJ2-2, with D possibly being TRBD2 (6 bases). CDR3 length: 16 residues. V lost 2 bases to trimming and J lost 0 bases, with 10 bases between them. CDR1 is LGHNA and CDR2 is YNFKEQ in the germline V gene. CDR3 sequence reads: CASSQNGGANTGELFF. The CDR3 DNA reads TGTGCCAGCAGCCAAAACGGGGGAGCGAACACCGGGGAGCTGTTTTTT.

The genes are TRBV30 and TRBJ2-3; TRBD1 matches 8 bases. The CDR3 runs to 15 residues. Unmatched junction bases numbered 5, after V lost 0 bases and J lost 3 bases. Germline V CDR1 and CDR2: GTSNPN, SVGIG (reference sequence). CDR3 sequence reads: CAWSVPGGRTDTQYF. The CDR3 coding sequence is TGTGCCTGGAGTGTACCAGGGGGCAGGACAGATACGCAGTATTTT. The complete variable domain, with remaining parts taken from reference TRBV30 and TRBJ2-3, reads SQTIHQWPATLVQPVGSPLSLECTVEGTSNPNLYWYRQAAGRGLQLLFYSVGIGQISSEVPQNLSASRPQDRQFILSSKKLLLSDSGFYLCAWSVPGGRTDTQYFGPGTRLTVL.

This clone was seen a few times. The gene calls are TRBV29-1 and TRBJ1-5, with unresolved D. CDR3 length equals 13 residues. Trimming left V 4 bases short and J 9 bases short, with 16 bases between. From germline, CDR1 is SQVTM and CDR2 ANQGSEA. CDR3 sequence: CSVGEVGRLPQHF. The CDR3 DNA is TGCAGCGTTGGAGAAGTGGGTCGGCTGCCCCAGCATTTT.